This is a list of T cell receptor beta chains from one sample in a study of human T cells and chemical hapten exposure. TCRdb recomputed calls from the RACE reads with MiXCR, one row per CDR3 protein. Of roughly 380,000 distinct CDR3 sequences listed, 4% to 5.5% are singletons. The material was whole blood, obtained in connection with sensitization to the hapten diphenylcyclopropenone (DPC). Every receptor here comes from a woman aged 50 to 65 with alopecia areata. Some clones in this sample may be carry-over from other donors' samples. CDR3s include the opening cysteine and the closing phenylalanine or tryptophan. The D gene is left open where the match is weak. Clone size, where shown, is once, few, many, or a class for clones that have expanded.

TRBV11-2	few	-	TRBJ1-1	CASSASRDTEAFF	TGTGCCAGCAGCGCAAGTCGGGACACCGAAGCTTTCTTT
TRBV7-2	-	-	TRBJ1-1	CASSLKGPATEAFF	TGTGCCAGCAGCTTAAAGGGGCCTGCCACTGAAGCTTTCTTT
TRBV29-1	many	TRBD1	TRBJ2-3	CSVGDRALTDTQYF	TGCAGCGTAGGGGACAGGGCTTTGACAGATACGCAGTATTTT
TRBV20-1	-	-	TRBJ2-3	CSGPFRDTQYF	TGCAGTGGACCGTTTCGGGATACGCAGTATTTT
TRBV4-3	few	-	TRBJ1-6	CASSQDTRWAPLHF	TGCGCCAGCAGCCAAGATACCCGGTGGGCACCCCTCCACTTT
TRBV7-8	many	TRBD2	TRBJ2-3	CASSFRGLAKTDTQYF	TGTGCCAGCAGCTTCAGGGGACTAGCTAAAACAGATACGCAGTATTTT
TRBV6-2/TRBV6-3	many	TRBD1	TRBJ2-2	CASTPVGGNTGELFF	TGTGCCAGCACCCCGGTAGGGGGCAACACCGGGGAGCTGTTTTTT
TRBV9	many	-	TRBJ2-1	CASSFSNRGGGYNEQFF	TGTGCCAGCAGCTTTAGCAACAGGGGAGGGGGTTACAATGAGCAGTTCTTC
TRBV19	few	TRBD1	TRBJ1-2	CASSGQGAQRSKANYGYTF	TGTGCCAGTAGCGGACAGGGGGCCCAACGCTCAAAAGCTAACTATGGCTACACCTTC
TRBV5-6	few	TRBD2	TRBJ2-1	CASSLLLSGGARNEQFF	TGTGCCAGCAGCCTTCTCCTTAGCGGGGGGGCAAGGAATGAGCAGTTCTTC
TRBV11-2	-	TRBD1	TRBJ1-1	CASSPFKTGAGNTEAFF	TGTGCCAGCAGCCCGTTTAAGACAGGGGCCGGAAACACTGAAGCTTTCTTT
TRBV6-1	many	-	TRBJ2-3	CASTFTTADTQYF	TGTGCCAGCACGTTCACCACGGCGGATACGCAGTATTTT
TRBV2	many	-	TRBJ1-2	CASREDTSNYGYTF	TGTGCCAGCAGAGAGGACACCTCTAACTATGGCTACACCTTC
TRBV25-1	many	TRBD1	TRBJ1-1	CASSTGGIEAFF	TGTGCCAGCAGTACAGGGGGGATTGAAGCTTTCTTT
TRBV24-1	few	-	TRBJ2-4	CATSDRQLNIQYF	TGTGCCACCAGTGATCGACAGCTAAACATTCAGTACTTC
TRBV20-1	many	-	TRBJ1-2	CSAGPNGYTF	TGCAGTGCCGGACCTAATGGCTACACCTTC
TRBV7-9	few	-	TRBJ2-6	CASSLETPFSGANVLTF	TGTGCCAGCAGCTTAGAGACGCCTTTCTCTGGGGCCAACGTCCTGACTTTC
TRBV7-2	many	-	TRBJ2-5	CASSSPFREQETQYF	TGTGCCAGCAGCTCGCCCTTCCGGGAACAAGAGACCCAGTACTTC
TRBV6-2/TRBV6-3	many	-	TRBJ2-3	CASSASVTDTQYF	TGTGCCAGCAGTGCTTCGGTTACCGATACGCAGTATTTT
TRBV6-5	few	TRBD1	TRBJ1-5	CASSSRGTGGVNQPQHF	TGTGCCAGCAGCTCTCGAGGGACAGGGGGCGTAAATCAGCCCCAGCATTTT
TRBV4-3	many	-	TRBJ2-3	CASSQGGRGKDTQYF	TGCGCCAGCAGCCAGGGGGGCAGGGGAAAAGATACGCAGTATTTT
TRBV4-2	few	-	TRBJ2-1	CASSQSLRPGGEFSSYNEQFF	TGTGCCAGCAGCCAAAGCCTCAGGCCCGGGGGAGAATTTAGCTCCTACAATGAGCAGTTCTTC
TRBV6-2/TRBV6-3	-	-	TRBJ2-7	CASSYLSGEFEQYF	TGTGCCAGCAGTTATCTGTCAGGGGAGTTCGAGCAGTACTTC
TRBV20-1	-	TRBD1	TRBJ2-7	CSASGPVAGGSHEQYF	TGCAGTGCTAGCGGGCCCGTGGCAGGGGGCTCCCACGAGCAGTACTTC
TRBV12-3/TRBV12-4	few	TRBD1	TRBJ1-5	CASNLQGMGQPQHF	TGTGCCAGCAACTTACAGGGGATGGGTCAGCCCCAGCATTTT
TRBV7-2	few	TRBD2	TRBJ2-3	CASSFSAGERQYF	TGTGCCAGCAGCTTCAGTGCGGGAGAGAGGCAGTATTTT
TRBV7-9	few	TRBD1	TRBJ1-6	CASEDRARGYNSPLHF	TGTGCCAGCGAGGACAGGGCAAGGGGTTATAATTCACCCCTCCACTTT
TRBV6-1	many	-	TRBJ1-3	CASSEPGDIHLSGNTIYF	TGTGCCAGCAGTGAACCAGGGGACATCCACCTCTCTGGAAACACCATATATTTT
TRBV12-5	many	-	TRBJ2-3	CASGEGFVTDTQYF	TGTGCTAGTGGTGAGGGGTTCGTGACAGATACGCAGTATTTT
TRBV18	-	TRBD2	TRBJ2-3	CASSFTGTSGDTQYF	TGTGCCAGCTCGTTTACCGGGACTAGCGGGGATACGCAGTATTTT
TRBV6-5	-	-	TRBJ1-2	CASTYSGGGYGYTF	TGTGCCAGCACCTATAGTGGGGGAGGCTATGGCTACACCTTC
TRBV20-1	-	-	TRBJ1-1	CSAEVQINTEAFF	TGCAGTGCGGAGGTACAGATAAACACTGAAGCTTTCTTT
TRBV20-1	-	-	TRBJ1-2	CSARVKSANYGYTF	TGCAGTGCTAGAGTCAAATCCGCTAACTATGGCTACACCTTC
TRBV10-3	few	-	TRBJ1-2	CAILSRDGGYTF	TGTGCCATCCTCTCCCGGGACGGGGGCTACACCTTC
TRBV28	many	-	TRBJ1-5	CASSLGWEGGNQPQHF	TGTGCCAGCAGTTTAGGCTGGGAGGGGGGCAATCAGCCCCAGCATTTT
TRBV9	-	-	TRBJ1-4	CASSPTLATNEKLFF	TGTGCCAGCAGCCCCACATTGGCAACTAATGAAAAACTGTTTTTT
TRBV5-4	-	TRBD2	TRBJ2-2	CASRGSGKNTGELFF	TGTGCCAGCAGGGGGAGCGGGAAGAACACCGGGGAGCTGTTTTTT